What follows describes a single T cell receptor (beta chain). What it recognizes is unknown. With random hexamers, 0.5 to 1 ug RNA was reverse transcribed. The TCR beta CDR3 was amplified by immunoSEQ multiplex PCR across 54 Vbeta, 13 Jbeta. MiXCR, run by TCRdb on the immunoSEQ multiplex PCR reads, gives a single entry per CDR3 protein. Of around 170,000 distinct CDR3 sequences listed, 95% are singletons. The data originate from a study of CD8 T cells in Susac syndrome. In the study overall: Of the sequenced Susac syndrome patients, six had active disease and eight were in remission. Study-wide findings and caveats: Susac-specific public clones numbered more than 15 in total CD8+ repertoires (and 5 or 6 in CD8+ TEMRA repertoires).

The sequencing sample was made of CD8+ T cells from PBMCs. The receptor comes from a human donor with Susac syndrome.

CDR3 bases: TGTGCCAGCACCTTCGACACAGATACGCAGTATTTT. This gives the protein CASTFDTDTQYF. The chain links TRBV28 to TRBJ2-3; D uncertain. From germline, CDR1 is MDHEN and CDR2 SYDVKM. The V gene lost 7 bases and the J gene lost 2 bases, with 7 bases spanning the gap. CDR3 length equals 12 residues.